This entry describes one T cell receptor beta chain. The data stem from a study of shared clonotypes between healthy human individuals. In the original processing: Because ImmunoSEQ provided only junction sequences with no quality scores, the filtering differed. The table came from immunoSEQ multiplex PCR; TCRdb's copy has only in-frame clones and leaves some out. Clonal size and the V and J genes are those of that table, whereas D and trimming came from the DNA. The sample lists about half a million clones; roughly 77% were seen once. The germline V gene has CDR1 SGHAT and CDR2 FQDESV (reference sequence). V was pared by 8 bases and J by 0 bases, with 13 bases of the junction left unmatched. The CDR3 loop spans 18 amino acids.

The source of this sequence is a woman aged 40-49 years in good health. Some clones in this sample may be carry-over from other donors' samples. The sequenced sample was PBMCs. The V and J genes are TRBV11-1 and TRBJ2-6, with TRBD2 matching 7 bases. The CDR3 sequence: CASALRERGFSGANVLTF. The CDR3 bases are TGTGCCAGCGCCCTGCGTGAGCGGGGATTCTCTGGGGCCAACGTCCTGACTTTC. The variable domain in full, completed from reference TRBV11-1 and TRBJ2-6, reads EAEVAQSPRYKITEKSQAVAFWCDPISGHATLYWYRQILGQGPELLVQFQDESVVDDSQLPKDRFSAERLKGVDSTLKIQPAELGDSAMYLCASALRERGFSGANVLTFGAGSRLTVL.